These T cell receptor beta chains were read from a single sample in a study of cytomegalovirus exposure and HLA in healthy donors. Clones were sequenced by immunoSEQ multiplex PCR, and TCRdb holds only the in-frame ones, with some missing. This table holds about 160,000 clones, 60% to 85% found once. The sequenced sample was PBMCs. Receptor source: a man aged 40-55 years in good health and CMV-seropositive. The CDR3 runs from the conserved cysteine through the conserved F or W.

TRBJ2-4 TRBV6-5 CASRPTGEDIQYF
TRBJ2-1 TRBV4-1 CASSLDQDWRSEQFF
TRBJ2-5 TRBV27 CASTSTGLGVKTQYF
TRBJ1-1 TRBV7-8 CASNRDSPLSEAFF
TRBJ2-7 TRBV7-8 CASSPRLASYEQYF
TRBJ2-7 TRBV6-6 CASSSTAYEQYF
TRBJ2-7 TRBV4-1 CASSQPGQGRAEQYF
TRBJ1-6 TRBV28 CASSFGRKGVYSPLHF
TRBJ1-6 TRBV5-1 CASSLGQSNSPLHF
TRBJ1-2 TRBV11-2 CASSPSFARVHGYTF
TRBJ2-7 TRBV21-1 CASTGGPRGEQYF